These 8 T cell receptor beta chains originate from one sample sequenced in a study of cytomegalovirus exposure and HLA in healthy donors. The PCR contained 60 Vbeta and 13 Jbeta primers. TCRdb's copy holds only in-frame clones and misses some; the assay was immunoSEQ multiplex PCR. This table has 100,000 to 120,000 clones, over 80% appearing once. The sample comprised PBMCs. The receptors stem from a man aged 25 to 40 in good health and CMV-seropositive.

In DNA, the CDR3 is TGTGCCAGCAGCTTAGACAGTGAGGGCTGGGCTAATGAAAAACTGTTTTTT. Residues: CASSLDSEGWANEKLFF. J is TRBJ1-4 and V is TRBV11-2; D uncertain. With 0 bases removed from V and 3 bases from J, the gap between germline ends came to 14 bases. The CDR3 runs to 17 residues. CDR1 is SGHAT, CDR2 FQNNGV, per germline.

The chain couples TRBV5-1 to TRBJ2-3; 10 nucleotides line up with TRBD2. Losses at the gene ends were 0 bases for V and 5 bases for J; bases not matched to a gene: 3. The CDR3 loop spans 15 amino acids. Germline CDR1 reads SGHRS; CDR2 reads YFSETQ. CDR3 region: CASSLGSGGKDTQYF. For the CDR3, the DNA is TGCGCCAGCAGCTTGGGTAGCGGGGGGAAAGATACGCAGTATTTT. Using reference TRBV5-1 and TRBJ2-3 for the parts outside the CDR3, the full variable domain is KAGVTQTPRYLIKTRGQQVTLSCSPISGHRSVSWYQQTPGQGLQFLFEYFSETQRNKGNFPGRFSGRQFSNSRSEMNVSTLELGDSALYLCASSLGSGGKDTQYFGPGTRLTVL.

The V and J genes are TRBV2 and TRBJ2-5; D is uncertain. Germline loops: CDR1 SNHLY, CDR2 FYNNEI. The CDR3 runs to 12 residues. V was clipped by 5 bases and J by 2 bases, with 6 bases between them. CDR3 nucleotide sequence: TGTGCCAGCAGTTACATTCAAGAGACCCAGTACTTC. Translating it yields CASSYIQETQYF.

The sample holds a few counts of this clone. The CDR3 DNA reads TGTGCCAGCAGCTCTTCTCCGGAGGATACGCAGTATTTT. This gives the protein CASSSSPEDTQYF. The genes are TRBV7-3 and TRBJ2-3; D unclear. The V and J ends lost 4 bases and 6 bases respectively, with 11 bases between them. Germline CDR1 reads SGHTA; CDR2 reads FQGTGA. The CDR3 runs 13 residues. The whole variable domain, remainder taken from reference TRBV7-3 and TRBJ2-3, is GAGVSQTPSNKVTEKGKYVELRCDPISGHTALYWYRQSLGQGPEFLIYFQGTGAADDSGLPNDRFFAVRPEGSVSTLKIQRTERGDSAVYLCASSSSPEDTQYFGPGTRLTVL.

This sequence joins TRBV15 and TRBJ2-1; TRBD2 matches at 7 bases. Germline CDR1 LNHNV, CDR2 YYDKDF (reference sequence). The CDR3 has 16 residues. V was clipped by 0 bases and J by 2 bases; unmatched bases: 4. The CDR3 region is CATSRDLAGAYNEQFF. DNA of the CDR3: TGTGCCACCAGCAGAGATCTGGCGGGGGCCTACAATGAGCAGTTCTTC. The full variable domain, its missing parts supplied by reference TRBV15 and TRBJ2-1, is DAMVIQNPRYQVTQFGKPVTLSCSQTLNHNVMYWYQQKSSQAPKLLFHYYDKDFNNEADTPDNFQSRRPNTSFCFLDIRSPGLGDTAMYLCATSRDLAGAYNEQFFGPGTRLTVL.

This rearrangement joins TRBV5-6 to TRBJ2-1, with D possibly being TRBD2 (6 bases). Germline V gene lookup returns CDR1 SGHDT and CDR2 YYEEEE. V dropped 3 bases and J dropped 7 bases, with 26 bases sitting between them. The CDR3 runs 18 residues. Here the CDR3 DNA reads TGTGCCAGCAGCTGGTACGAGACTCTAGCGAAACGAATTAATGAGCAGTTCTTC. Protein product: CASSWYETLAKRINEQFF.

The V gene is TRBV27, the J gene TRBJ2-5; 11 bases line up with TRBD1. From germline, CDR1 is MNHEY and CDR2 SMNVEV (reference sequence). J lost 11 bases, V lost 6 bases, and 14 bases had no gene match. The CDR3 has 15 residues. The CDR3 sequence is CASSRKGQGAYEQYF. The CDR3, as DNA: TGTGCCAGCAGCAGAAAAGGACAGGGGGCTTATGAGCAGTACTTC.

This sequence joins TRBV30 and TRBJ1-2; a possible D gene is TRBD1 (6 bases). The germline CDR1 and CDR2 sequences are GTSNPN and SVGIG (reference sequence). The CDR3 sequence is 13 residues long. V gave up 5 bases and J gave up 5 bases, with 15 bases separating them. CDR3 region: CAWDPGVGYGYTF. In nucleotides, the CDR3 is TGTGCCTGGGATCCAGGGGTCGGGTATGGCTACACCTTC. The variable domain in full, with the rest retrieved from reference TRBV30 and TRBJ1-2, is SQTIHQWPATLVQPVGSPLSLECTVEGTSNPNLYWYRQAAGRGLQLLFYSVGIGQISSEVPQNLSASRPQDRQFILSSKKLLLSDSGFYLCAWDPGVGYGYTFGSGTRLTVV.